These 5 T cell receptor beta chains share one sample of origin, sequenced in a study of blood T cell repertoires in COVID-19. The repertoire was sequenced with immunoSEQ multiplex PCR; TCRdb's copy has only in-frame clones and lacks some. The sample holds hundreds of thousands of clones; about 90% are singletons and the top ten take around 3.3%. Source material: peripheral blood. These receptor sequences come from a woman aged 18-29 years who had recovered from COVID-19.

The rearrangement joins TRBV4-3 to TRBJ1-4; tentatively, D is TRBD1 (6 bases). This CDR3 comprises 15 residues. Germline lookup yields CDR1 LGHNA and CDR2 YSLEER. Trimming removed 4 bases from V and 2 bases from J, with 11 bases in between. This CDR3 is CASSPRGSTNEKLFF. For the CDR3, the DNA is TGCGCCAGCAGCCCCAGGGGTTCCACTAATGAAAAACTGTTTTTT.

V gene TRBV10-1 combines with J gene TRBJ2-3; 7 bases are shared with TRBD1. Per the germline V gene, CDR1 is WNHNN and CDR2 is SYGVQD (reference sequence). V shed 2 bases and J 1 base; nucleotides not matched to a gene: 0. The CDR3 runs to 14 residues. CDR3 protein: CASSEDRGTDTQYF. CDR3 sequence (DNA): TGCGCCAGCAGTGAGGACAGGGGCACAGATACGCAGTATTTT.

The chain links TRBV9 to TRBJ1-1, with 7 nucleotides matching TRBD1. Germline V gives CDR1 SGDLS, CDR2 YYNGEE. The J segment lost 4 bases and the V segment lost 5 bases, leaving 8 bases of the junction unmatched. The CDR3 is 14 residues long. The CDR3 nucleotides read TGTGCCAGCAGTTACAGGGGCCGTGGCACTGAAGCTTTCTTT. The encoded protein is CASSYRGRGTEAFF.

The CDR3 nucleotides are TGTGCCAGCAGCTCGCGGACAGGGGGTATCTACGAGCAGTACGTC. Amino acids: CASSSRTGGIYEQYV. V gene TRBV7-2 combines with J gene TRBJ2-7; 10 nucleotides align to TRBD1. The CDR3 consists of 15 residues. Germline V gene sequence: CDR1 SGHTA, CDR2 FQGNSA. V was clipped by 4 bases and J by 3 bases; unmatched bases: 6.

J is TRBJ1-5 and V is TRBV24-1; the match to TRBD1 covers 7 bases. The trim removed 4 bases at V and 3 bases at J, leaving 5 bases unmatched. The CDR3 runs to 15 residues. Germline assignment: CDR1 KGHDR and CDR2 SFDVKD. CDR3: CATSDGDRVNQPQHF. Written as DNA, the CDR3 is TGTGCCACCAGTGACGGCGACAGGGTCAATCAGCCCCAGCATTTT.